These T cell receptor beta chains were read from a single sample in a study of cytomegalovirus exposure and HLA in healthy donors. Assay used: immunoSEQ multiplex PCR; TCRdb lists only in-frame clones, some missing. This table holds about 200,000 clones, almost 85% found once. Sequenced sample: PBMCs. All receptors derive from a woman in her fifties or sixties in good health and CMV-seronegative. CDR3s include the opening cysteine and the closing phenylalanine or tryptophan. The D gene is left open where the match is weak. A clone size is listed for some rows: how often the clone was seen (once, few, many), or a class if it is expanded.

NA,TRBD1,TRBV6-1,TRBJ2-3,CASSEVRTGSTDTQYF,TGTGCCAGCAGTGAAGTCAGGACAGGGAGCACAGATACGCAGTATTTT
NA,TRBD2,TRBV5-6,TRBJ2-1,CASGRLAGYNVQFF,TGTGCCAGCGGCCGACTAGCGGGGTACAATGTGCAGTTCTTC
NA,TRBD2,TRBV28,TRBJ2-1,CASSGLLAGSYNEQFF,TGTGCCAGCAGTGGACTACTAGCGGGATCCTACAATGAGCAGTTCTTC
NA,NA,TRBV21-1,TRBJ2-4,CARYRGKNIQYF,TGTGCCAGGTACAGGGGGAAAAACATTCAGTACTTC
NA,NA,TRBV6-1,TRBJ2-2,CASRPFTPNTGELFF,TGTGCCAGCAGACCATTTACACCGAACACCGGGGAGCTGTTTTTT
NA,TRBD1,TRBV19,TRBJ2-7,CASKGTGVSRNYEQYF,TGTGCCAGTAAGGGGACAGGGGTTTCCCGGAACTACGAGCAGTACTTC
NA,TRBD2,TRBV4-1,TRBJ2-3,CASSQGPGLAPDTQYF,TGCGCCAGCAGCCAAGGCCCGGGACTAGCGCCAGATACGCAGTATTTT
NA,TRBD2,TRBV18,TRBJ2-5,CASSPYHKGGVTQYF,TGTGCCAGCTCACCATACCACAAGGGAGGGGTGACCCAGTACTTC
NA,NA,TRBV27,TRBJ2-7,CASSTRSYEQYF,TGTGCCAGCAGCACTAGATCCTACGAGCAGTACTTC
NA,TRBD1,TRBV19,TRBJ2-4,CASSTLGQRGGHIAKNIQYF,TGTGCCAGTAGTACCCTGGGACAGCGAGGAGGACACATAGCCAAAAACATTCAGTACTTC
few,NA,TRBV27,TRBJ2-7,CASSPGGYEQYF,TGTGCCAGCAGTCCTGGAGGGTACGAGCAGTACTTC
NA,NA,TRBV28,TRBJ1-2,CASSLGGAYGYTF,TGTGCCAGCAGTTTAGGGGGCGCCTATGGCTACACCTTC
once,NA,TRBV19,TRBJ1-1,CASSKEGTNRNTEAFF,TGTGCCAGTAGCAAGGAAGGGACAAATCGGAACACTGAAGCTTTCTTT
NA,TRBD1,TRBV9,TRBJ2-2,CASSLGTGGTGELFF,TGTGCCAGCAGCTTGGGGACAGGGGGAACCGGGGAGCTGTTTTTT
few,TRBD1,TRBV6-5,TRBJ2-5,CASSPDRGGETQYF,TGTGCCAGCAGCCCAGACAGGGGAGGAGAGACCCAGTACTTC
NA,TRBD2,TRBV5-1,TRBJ2-2,CASSGTSGGGELFF,TGCGCCAGCAGCGGGACTAGCGGTGGCGGGGAGCTGTTTTTT
NA,TRBD2,TRBV7-9,TRBJ2-2,CASRPGTSVPGELFF,TGTGCCAGCAGGCCCGGGACTAGCGTACCCGGGGAGCTGTTTTTT
NA,TRBD1,TRBV5-1,TRBJ2-1,CASSFIPGQGGDEQFF,TGCGCCAGCAGCTTTATTCCGGGACAGGGTGGGGATGAGCAGTTCTTC
few,TRBD1,TRBV5-4,TRBJ1-2,CASSLVGQGVDGYTF,TGTGCCAGCAGCTTGGTGGGACAGGGGGTTGATGGCTACACCTTC
NA,NA,TRBV18,TRBJ1-5,CASSNTGFGNQPQHF,TGTGCCAGCTCAAATACAGGGTTCGGCAATCAGCCCCAGCATTTT
NA,NA,TRBV5-1,TRBJ1-1,CASSLVGQGGTEAFF,TGCGCCAGCAGCTTGGTAGGGCAGGGAGGGACTGAAGCTTTCTTT